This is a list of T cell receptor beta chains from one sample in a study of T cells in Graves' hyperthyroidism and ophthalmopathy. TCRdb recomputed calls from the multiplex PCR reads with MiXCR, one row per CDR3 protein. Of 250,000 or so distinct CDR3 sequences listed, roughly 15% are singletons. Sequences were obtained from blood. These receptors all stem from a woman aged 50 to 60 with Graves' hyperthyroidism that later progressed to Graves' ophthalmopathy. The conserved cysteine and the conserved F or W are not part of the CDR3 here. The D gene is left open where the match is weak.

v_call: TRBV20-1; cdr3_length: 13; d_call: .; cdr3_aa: SAKFRGARWNEQF
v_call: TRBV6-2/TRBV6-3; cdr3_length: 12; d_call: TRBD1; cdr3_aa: ASSGTGGSGEQY
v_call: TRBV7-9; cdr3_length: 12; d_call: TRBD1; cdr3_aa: ASSFGTGEEKLF
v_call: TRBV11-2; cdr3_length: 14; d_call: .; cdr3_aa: ASSFPIQGFRAELF
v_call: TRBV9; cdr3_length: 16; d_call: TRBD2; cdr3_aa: ASSGVVAGGSLFNEQF
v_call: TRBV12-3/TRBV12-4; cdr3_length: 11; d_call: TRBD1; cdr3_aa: ASSRDSGYEQY
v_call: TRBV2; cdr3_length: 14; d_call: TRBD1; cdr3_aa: ASSVPQGGGDTEAF
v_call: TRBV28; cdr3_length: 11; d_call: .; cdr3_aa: ASSLQGVPEQY
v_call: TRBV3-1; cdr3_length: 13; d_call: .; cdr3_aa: ASSQRDPSTDTQY
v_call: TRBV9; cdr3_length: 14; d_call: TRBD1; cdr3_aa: ASSVPGQGSGNTIY
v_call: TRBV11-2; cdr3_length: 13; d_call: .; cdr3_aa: ASSPPPPRPDTQY
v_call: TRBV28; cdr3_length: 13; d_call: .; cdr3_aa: ASSLSSKGTRTIY
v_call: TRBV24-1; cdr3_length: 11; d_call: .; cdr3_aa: ATSSEGGETQY
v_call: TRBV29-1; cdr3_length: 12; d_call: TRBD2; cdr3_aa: SVEAGGSYNEQF
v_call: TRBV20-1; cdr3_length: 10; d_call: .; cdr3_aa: SATTETREAF
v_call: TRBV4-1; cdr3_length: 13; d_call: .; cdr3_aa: ASSQTTANTGELF
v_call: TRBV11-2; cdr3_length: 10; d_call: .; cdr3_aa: ASRPQGGVQY
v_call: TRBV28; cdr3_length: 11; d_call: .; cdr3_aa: ASSFPRYTEAF
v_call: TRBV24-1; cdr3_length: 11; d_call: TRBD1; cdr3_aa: ATSEGTVNTIY
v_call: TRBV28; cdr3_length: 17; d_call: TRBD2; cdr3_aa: ASSPPGLAVERATDTQY
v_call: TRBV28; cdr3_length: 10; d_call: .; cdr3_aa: ASSLSRDTQY
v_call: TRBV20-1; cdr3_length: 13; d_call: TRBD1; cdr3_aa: SARDPTGGNEKLF
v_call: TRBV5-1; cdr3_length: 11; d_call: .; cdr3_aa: ASSLTVGTEAF
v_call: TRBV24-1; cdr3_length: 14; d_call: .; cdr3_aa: ATSDPVSGTTYEQY
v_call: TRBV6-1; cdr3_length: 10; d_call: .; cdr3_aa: ASSREFYGYT
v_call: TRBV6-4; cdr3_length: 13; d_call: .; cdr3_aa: ASSDSAGWYNEQF
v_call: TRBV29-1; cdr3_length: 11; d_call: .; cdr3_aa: SVELTSNTEAF
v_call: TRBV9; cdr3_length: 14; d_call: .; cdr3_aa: ASSVRGGGAADTQY
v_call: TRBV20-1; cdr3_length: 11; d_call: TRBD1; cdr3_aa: SASRQGADGYT
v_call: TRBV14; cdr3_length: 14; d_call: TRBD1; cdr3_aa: ASSHLAPAGGEKLF
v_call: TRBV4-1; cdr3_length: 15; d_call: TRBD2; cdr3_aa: ASSQSTGGIGGNEQF
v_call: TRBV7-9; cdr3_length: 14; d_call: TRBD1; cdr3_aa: ASSPWTGGNQETQY
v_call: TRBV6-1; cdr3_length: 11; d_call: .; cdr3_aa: ASKTPGYNEQF
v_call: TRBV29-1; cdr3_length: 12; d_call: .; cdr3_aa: SVVGTVSGNTIY
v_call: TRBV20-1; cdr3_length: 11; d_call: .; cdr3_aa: SARIRGFYEQY
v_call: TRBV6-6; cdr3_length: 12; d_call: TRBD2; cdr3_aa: ASSYSLAENEQF
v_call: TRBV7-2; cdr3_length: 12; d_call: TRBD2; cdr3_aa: ASSPAGVVDTQY
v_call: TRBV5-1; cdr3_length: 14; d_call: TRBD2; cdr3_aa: ASSLFTSGSYNEQF
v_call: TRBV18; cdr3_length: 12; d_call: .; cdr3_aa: ASSPGTGTDTQY
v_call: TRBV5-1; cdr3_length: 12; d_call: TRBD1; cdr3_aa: ASSSGQGAWEQY
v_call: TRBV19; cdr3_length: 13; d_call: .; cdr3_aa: ASSFDLGPFKKQY
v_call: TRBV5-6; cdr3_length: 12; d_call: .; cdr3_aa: ASSSGLDYEKLF
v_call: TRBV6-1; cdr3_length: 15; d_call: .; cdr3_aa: ASSDPRGRGGNQPQH
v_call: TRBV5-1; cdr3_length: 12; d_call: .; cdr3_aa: ASSLGTRSVGYT
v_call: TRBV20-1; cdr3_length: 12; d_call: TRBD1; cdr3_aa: SASPGQGPEKLF
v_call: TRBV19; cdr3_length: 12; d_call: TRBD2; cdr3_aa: ATRLAGGPNEQF